The 29 T cell receptor beta chains below all came from one sample that was sequenced in a study of T cells in localized non-small cell lung cancer. Data came from immunoSEQ multiplex PCR; TCRdb stores just in-frame clones and leaves some out. This sample yields under 40,000 clones, of which roughly 93% are seen a single time; 7.9% belongs to the top ten. Material: peripheral blood, obtained before any cancer treatment. The receptors stem from a female donor of 60 years or more with stage I lung adenocarcinoma.

CDR3 in amino acids: CASSLYGPRRTRGQGSYGYTF. The CDR3 coding sequence is TGTGCCAGCAGTTTATATGGTCCCCGGCGGACTCGGGGACAGGGGTCCTATGGCTACACCTTC. The J gene is TRBJ1-2, the V gene TRBV27, with 10 nucleotides matching TRBD1. CDR1 is MNHEY and CDR2 is SMNVEV in the germline V gene (reference sequence). V lost 1 base and J lost 4; bases outside the gene matches: 21. This CDR3 has 21 residues.

The rearrangement uses TRBV27 and TRBJ2-7; possibly TRBD1 for D (6 bases). The V and J ends lost 3 bases and 2 bases respectively, with 8 bases between them. Germline-derived CDR1 and CDR2 are MNHEY and SMNVEV (reference sequence). CDR3 length equals 13 residues. The CDR3 nucleotides are TGTGCCAGCAGTTTCGGACAGACCTACGAGCAGTACTTC. This translates into CASSFGQTYEQYF.

The chain couples TRBV7-2 to TRBJ2-6, with D perhaps matching TRBD2 (6 bases). The CDR3 has 17 residues. Trimming removed 2 bases at V and 0 bases at J, with 11 bases between. Germline CDR1 reads SGHTA; CDR2 reads FQGNSA. CDR3 DNA sequence: TGTGCCAGCAGCTTATGGGCGGGATCCTCTGGGGCCAACGTCCTGACTTTC. Amino acids: CASSLWAGSSGANVLTF.

This chain connects TRBV2 to TRBJ2-1; 8 positions agree with TRBD1. J gave up 0 bases and V 7 bases, and 5 bases lay outside the gene matches. The germline V gene encodes CDR1 SNHLY and CDR2 FYNNEI. The CDR3 runs to 15 residues. For the CDR3, the DNA is TGTGCCAGCACGAGGGACAGGAGCTCCTACAATGAGCAGTTCTTC. Amino acids: CASTRDRSSYNEQFF.

V usage is TRBV29-1 and J usage is TRBJ1-1, with 7 bases lining up with TRBD1. With V trimmed by 6 bases and J by 4 bases, 2 bases remained unmatched. Per the germline V gene, CDR1 is SQVTM and CDR2 is ANQGSEA. The CDR3 is 11 residues long. The CDR3 nucleotides read TGCAGCGTGAGGGGGCTCACTGAAGCTTTCTTT. This sequence encodes CSVRGLTEAFF.

V usage is TRBV11-2 and J usage is TRBJ2-1; D could derive from TRBD1 or TRBD2 (6 bases each). V lost 3 bases and J 5 bases, leaving 14 bases between the germline ends. Germline V gene lookup returns CDR1 SGHAT and CDR2 FQNNGV. The length of the CDR3 is 15 residues. CDR3 residues: CASSLGAAGNNEQFF. Written as DNA, the CDR3 is TGTGCCAGCAGCTTGGGGGCAGCGGGTAACAATGAGCAGTTCTTC.

The chain uses TRBV30 and TRBJ2-3; 12 bases are a match to TRBD2. This CDR3 region has 20 residues. Germline lookup yields CDR1 GTSNPN and CDR2 SVGIG (reference sequence). Unmatched junction bases numbered 19, after V lost 5 bases and J lost 1 base. The CDR3 region has the DNA TGTGCCTGGGGGGTTAGACTAGCGGGAGCCCACATTCCTGGCACAGATACGCAGTATTTT. Protein product: CAWGVRLAGAHIPGTDTQYF.

The chain joins TRBV6-5 to TRBJ2-6, with no clear D. CDR3 length: 15 residues. Germline CDR1 and CDR2: MNHEY and SVGAGI. V was shortened by 7 bases and J by 0 bases, with 10 bases between the two germline ends. This CDR3 is CASNQLGSGANVLTF. The CDR3 DNA is TGTGCCAGCAATCAGTTAGGCTCTGGGGCCAACGTCCTGACTTTC.

The V and J genes are TRBV5-1 and TRBJ2-5; the match to TRBD2 covers 7 bases. Looked up from germline, CDR1 is SGHRS and CDR2 is YFSETQ. V trimming: 4 bases; J trimming: 5 bases; junction bases outside the gene matches: 8. CDR3 length: 14 residues. The CDR3 DNA is TGCGCCAGCAGCCCTAGGGAGGGAACGGAGACCCAGTACTTC. This gives the protein CASSPREGTETQYF.

This clone turned up a few times. V is TRBV6-5 and J is TRBJ1-2, with a possible D match to TRBD1 (5 bases). The germline V gene encodes CDR1 MNHEY and CDR2 SVGAGI. The V gene lost 3 bases and the J gene lost 6 bases, with 14 bases spanning the gap. This CDR3 has 14 amino acids. DNA of the CDR3: TGTGCCAGCAGTTATGGCAGGGAGTCAAATGGCTACACCTTC. This encodes CASSYGRESNGYTF.

V is TRBV2 and J is TRBJ1-2; 7 nucleotides line up with TRBD1. V was clipped by 6 bases and J by 4 bases; unmatched bases: 2. Germline CDR1 and CDR2: SNHLY and FYNNEI. The CDR3 is made up of 12 amino acids. CDR3 sequence: CASRGDSYGYTF. DNA for the CDR3: TGTGCCAGCAGGGGGGACAGCTATGGCTACACCTTC.

The CDR3: CASSLDREMRNIQYF. The CDR3 bases are TGTGCCAGCAGCCTAGACAGGGAGATGAGAAACATTCAGTACTTC. This chain links TRBV7-2 with TRBJ2-4; 7 bases are a match to TRBD1. The germline V gene encodes CDR1 SGHTA and CDR2 FQGNSA. The CDR3 length is 15 residues. V shed 5 bases and J 6 bases; nucleotides not matched to a gene: 10.

The V and J genes are TRBV28 and TRBJ2-1, with 13 bases aligning to TRBD2. Trimming took 1 base from V and 3 from J; bases not matched to a gene: 9. Germline assignment: CDR1 MDHEN and CDR2 SYDVKM. The CDR3 extends over 19 amino acids. The CDR3 DNA reads as TGTGCCAGCAGTTTATCAGGACTAGCGGGGGTCCACCTCTACAATGAGCAGTTCTTC. Its protein is CASSLSGLAGVHLYNEQFF.

The chain has TRBV4-1 and TRBJ1-3; no clear D. This CDR3 has 14 residues. Between the trimmed V and J ends, which lost 1 base and 2 bases, there was a span of 6 bases. Germline CDR1 reads MGHRA; CDR2 reads YSYEKL. CDR3 protein: CASSQVGAGNTIYF. The DNA for the CDR3 is TGCGCCAGCAGCCAAGTAGGCGCTGGAAACACCATATATTTT.

This chain links TRBV18 with TRBJ2-1, with D perhaps TRBD1 (5 bases). There are 13 residues in the CDR3. V was trimmed by 2 bases and J by 6 bases, leaving 8 bases between them. Germline CDR1 reads KGHSH; CDR2 reads LQKENI. The CDR3 DNA reads TGTGCCAGCTCACCAAAGGGGCCCAATGAGCAGTTCTTC. It codes for CASSPKGPNEQFF. Full variable domain (missing parts from reference TRBV18 and TRBJ2-1): NAGVMQNPRHLVRRRGQEARLRCSPMKGHSHVYWYRQLPEEGLKFMVYLQKENIIDESGMPKERFSAEFPKEGPSILRIQQVVRGDSAAYFCASSPKGPNEQFFGPGTRLTVL.

The chain carries TRBV6-5 and TRBJ1-5, with no clear D. Trimming took off 0 bases at V and 10 bases at J, with 13 bases between the two ends. Germline loops: CDR1 MNHEY, CDR2 SVGAGI. The CDR3 spans 14 residues. CDR3 protein: CASSYSSATAPQHF. CDR3 coding DNA: TGTGCCAGCAGTTACTCTTCAGCTACAGCCCCCCAGCATTTT.

This chain connects TRBV7-8 to TRBJ1-1, with a possible D match to TRBD1 (5 bases). This CDR3 is 14 amino acids long. V dropped 5 bases and J dropped 0 bases, with 10 bases sitting between them. Germline V lookup: CDR1 SGHVS, CDR2 FQNEAQ. CDR3 region: CASSIRQMNTEAFF. CDR3 nucleotide sequence: TGTGCCAGCAGCATACGACAGATGAACACTGAAGCTTTCTTT.

This rearrangement joins TRBV7-2 to TRBJ2-1; 11 positions match TRBD2. V shed 5 bases, J shed 0 bases, and the junction held 12 bases outside the gene matches. Germline CDR1 reads SGHTA; CDR2 reads FQGNSA. The CDR3 is made up of 19 amino acids. CDR3 sequence (DNA): TGTGCCAGCAGCCCGAGAGGGACTAGCGGAAGTAGCTCCTACAATGAGCAGTTCTTC. It translates to CASSPRGTSGSSSYNEQFF.

The chain is built from TRBV1 and TRBJ1-5. TRBV1 has pseudogene status. There are 10 residues in the CDR3. The chain's CDR3 is CTSGYQPQHF. The CDR3 nucleotides read TGCACCAGCGGGTATCAGCCCCAGCATTTT.

The gene calls are TRBV7-2 and TRBJ1-3; D unclear. The germline V gene has CDR1 SGHTA and CDR2 FQGNSA. CDR3 length equals 15 residues. Trimming pared 4 bases from V and 0 bases from J, leaving 10 bases between. The CDR3 DNA follows: TGTGCCAGCAGCTCGGATCGGGGCTCTGGAAACACCATATATTTT. As protein: CASSSDRGSGNTIYF.

J is TRBJ1-2 and V is TRBV6-5; 9 nucleotides match TRBD1. The CDR3 covers 14 residues. CDR1 MNHEY and CDR2 SVGAGI come from the germline V gene. V shed 3 bases and J 6 bases; nucleotides not matched to a gene: 5. The CDR3: CASSYDRGRDGYTF. CDR3 DNA: TGTGCCAGCAGTTATGACAGGGGGAGGGATGGCTACACCTTC.

This clone has just a few counts. The chain employs TRBV19 and TRBJ1-5; TRBD1 matches at 9 bases. Trimming took 5 bases from V and 9 from J; bases not matched to a gene: 8. This CDR3 region has 14 residues. Germline CDR1 LNHDA, CDR2 SQIVND (reference sequence). The CDR3: CASSPGQGRGPQHF. The CDR3 DNA is TGTGCCAGTAGTCCGGGACAGGGCCGAGGGCCCCAGCATTTT.

V gene TRBV30 combines with J gene TRBJ1-3; a weak D match, TRBD1 (5 bases). V dropped 1 base and J dropped 4 bases, with 14 bases sitting between them. Per the germline V gene, CDR1 is GTSNPN and CDR2 is SVGIG (reference sequence). The CDR3 has 15 amino acids. The chain's CDR3 is CAWSAREFSGNTIYF. CDR3 nucleotides: TGTGCCTGGAGTGCCAGGGAGTTCTCAGGAAACACCATATATTTT.

This chain uses TRBV19 with TRBJ1-4, with 9 positions matching TRBD1. The CDR3 covers 15 residues. The J segment lost 8 bases and the V segment lost 0 bases, leaving 4 bases of the junction unmatched. Per germline, CDR1 LNHDA and CDR2 SQIVND (reference sequence). Here the CDR3 reads CASSIDRQGGEKLFF. The CDR3 DNA reads as TGTGCCAGTAGTATAGATCGACAGGGGGGAGAAAAACTGTTTTTT.

The genes are TRBV9 and TRBJ1-4; D ambiguous. Germline V gene data show CDR1 as SGDLS and CDR2 as YYNGEE. This CDR3 has 15 residues. The ends were cut back, 0 bases at V and 4 bases at J, with 10 bases in the middle. The CDR3 sequence: CASSVADGYNEKLFF. The CDR3 DNA sequence: TGTGCCAGCAGCGTAGCTGACGGCTATAATGAAAAACTGTTTTTT.

The V and J genes are TRBV28 and TRBJ1-5; D perhaps matches TRBD1 (5 bases). V gave up 8 bases and J gave up 5 bases, with 16 bases separating them. The CDR3 extends over 14 amino acids. Germline-derived CDR1 and CDR2 are MDHEN and SYDVKM. CDR3 region: CASGASGIHQPQHF. The CDR3, as DNA: TGTGCCAGCGGTGCCTCAGGGATCCATCAGCCCCAGCATTTT.

The chain employs TRBV5-4 and TRBJ2-5, with D unclear. V shed 0 bases and J shed 4 bases, with 7 bases lying between them. The germline V gene has CDR1 SGHNT and CDR2 YYREEE (reference sequence). This CDR3 is built from 13 residues. The CDR3 is CASSLVPGETQYF. In DNA, the CDR3 is TGTGCCAGCAGCTTGGTTCCAGGAGAGACCCAGTACTTC.

The rearrangement links TRBV11-2 to TRBJ2-1; TRBD2 aligns across 12 bases. CDR1 and CDR2 from the germline V gene are SGHAT and FQNNGV. J was trimmed by 4 bases and V by 5 bases; bases with no gene match: 15. The CDR3 contains 19 residues. The CDR3 DNA reads as TGTGCCAGCAGCCCCCGGACTAGCGGGACCACGCGAAGATACAATGAGCAGTTCTTC. As protein: CASSPRTSGTTRRYNEQFF.

The chain recombines TRBV6-5 with TRBJ2-2; 7 bases line up with TRBD1. Germline CDR1 MNHEY, CDR2 SVGAGI. Trimming took 6 bases from V and 5 from J; bases not matched to a gene: 6. This CDR3 contains 14 residues. CDR3 residues: CASRLDRMTGELFF. The DNA of the CDR3 is TGTGCCAGCAGATTGGACAGGATGACCGGGGAGCTGTTTTTT.